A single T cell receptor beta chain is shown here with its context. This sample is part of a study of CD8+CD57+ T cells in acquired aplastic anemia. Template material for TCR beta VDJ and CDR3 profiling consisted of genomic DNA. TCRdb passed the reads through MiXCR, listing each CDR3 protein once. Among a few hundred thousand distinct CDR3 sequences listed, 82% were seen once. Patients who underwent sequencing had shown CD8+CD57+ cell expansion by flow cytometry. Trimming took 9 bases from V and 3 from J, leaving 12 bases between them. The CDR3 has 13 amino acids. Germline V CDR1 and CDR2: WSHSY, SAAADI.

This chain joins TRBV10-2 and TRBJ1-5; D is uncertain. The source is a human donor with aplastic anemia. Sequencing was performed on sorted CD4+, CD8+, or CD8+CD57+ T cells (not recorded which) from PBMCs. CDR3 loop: CASTGSVNQPQHF. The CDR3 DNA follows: TGCGCCAGTACCGGGAGCGTCAATCAGCCCCAGCATTTT.